The text below deals with one T cell receptor beta chain. Its antigen is not known. The entry originates in a study of siplizumab effects on memory and regulatory T cells. Regarding the study as a whole: Few alloreactive clones mapped to unstimulated subsets.

About 100,000 TCR templates underwent assay in each sample. Only in-frame clones appear in the TCRdb table, and some are missing; sequencing was by immunoSEQ multiplex PCR. The sample shows 75,000 to 100,000 clones, over 85% of them seen only once. The germline V gene has CDR1 SEHNR and CDR2 FQNEAQ (reference sequence). CDR3 length equals 14 residues. Trimming shortened V by 5 bases and J by 0 bases, and 10 bases separated the two germline ends. The sample was non-Treg CD4+ T cells sorted from blood. The receptor was derived from a human donor in good health. The chain uses TRBV7-9 and TRBJ1-2; maybe TRBD1 (5 bases). DNA of the CDR3: TGTGCCAGCAGCATGGGGGAAGCTAACTATGGCTACACCTTC. Translation gives CASSMGEANYGYTF.